This TCR beta chain was sequenced for a study of identical twins. This clonotype came up a few times. A universal primer site was created by template switching, with the cDNA bearing unique molecular identifiers. One entry per CDR3 protein results from TCRdb running MiXCR on the 5' RACE reads. The table has under 450,000 distinct CDR3 sequences, approximately 17% seen once. The sample taken for sequencing was naive T cells sorted from blood. The TCR originated in a man between 50 and 59 years old in good health.

The CDR3, as DNA: TGTGCCAGCAGCCCAGCCCCCTTAAATAGCCTTCAGTACTTC. As protein: CASSPAPLNSLQYF. This chain uses TRBV7-2 with TRBJ2-5; D is uncertain. The V gene's germline CDR1 is SGHTA and CDR2 FQGNSA. This CDR3 spans 14 amino acids. V lost 5 bases and J 11 bases, leaving 21 bases between the germline ends.